Below are 20 T cell receptor beta chains sequenced from a single sample in a study of T cell responses to AZD1222 COVID-19 vaccine. Measured with immunoSEQ multiplex PCR; TCRdb has only the in-frame clones, and not every one. The data hold about 97,000 clones, with roughly 90% observed a single time. This material consisted of peripheral blood, taken on day 0 of AZD1222 vaccination. The source of these receptors is an adult in good health.

V is TRBV3-1 (or the pseudogene TRBV3-2) and J is TRBJ2-1, with 9 positions matching TRBD2. Germline CDR1 and CDR2: LGHDT and YNNKEL (reference sequence). This CDR3 contains 15 residues. The V and J ends lost 1 base and 8 bases, in that order; junction bases with no gene match: 6. CDR3 amino acids: CASSQGGGGAYEQFF. The CDR3, as DNA: TGTGCCAGCAGCCAAGGTGGCGGGGGGGCCTATGAGCAGTTCTTC.

The gene calls are TRBV11-3 and TRBJ1-2; D ambiguous. The CDR3 runs to 12 residues. The germline V and J ends were trimmed by 5 bases and 4 bases, with 8 bases remaining between them. CDR1 is SGHNT, CDR2 YENEEA, per germline. The CDR3: CASSADFYGYTF. The DNA for the CDR3 is TGTGCCAGCAGCGCGGACTTCTATGGCTACACCTTC. The variable domain in full, with the rest retrieved from reference TRBV11-3 and TRBJ1-2, is EAGVVQSPRYKIIEKKQPVAFWCNPISGHNTLYWYLQNLGQGPELLIRYENEEAVDDSQLPKDRFSAERLKGVDSTLKIQPAELGDSAVYLCASSADFYGYTFGSGTRLTVV.

DNA for the CDR3: TGTGCCAGCAGCTTGGCCGGATCCTCTCCATACAATGAGCAGTTCTTC. Residues: CASSLAGSSPYNEQFF. J is TRBJ2-1 and V is TRBV5-5; no clear D. This CDR3 contains 16 residues. The germline V gene encodes CDR1 SGHKS and CDR2 YYEKEE (reference sequence). With 0 bases removed from V and 4 bases from J, the gap between germline ends came to 14 bases.

This chain links TRBV7-2 with TRBJ1-2; no firm D call. With 5 bases removed from V and 9 bases from J, the gap between germline ends came to 19 bases. The CDR3 is 14 residues long. Germline CDR1 and CDR2: SGHTA and FQGNSA. CDR3 residues: CASSPPGRIISYTF. CDR3 bases: TGTGCCAGCAGCCCACCCGGACGGATTATCAGCTACACCTTC. The complete variable domain, with remaining parts taken from reference TRBV7-2 and TRBJ1-2, reads GAGVSQSPSNKVTEKGKDVELRCDPISGHTALYWYRQSLGQGLEFLIYFQGNSAPDKSGLPSDRFSAERTGGSVSTLTIQRTQQEDSAVYLCASSPPGRIISYTFGSGTRLTVV.

V is TRBV30 and J is TRBJ1-2; D possibly corresponds to TRBD1 (6 bases). The CDR3 length is 14 residues. Germline V gene data show CDR1 as GTSNPN and CDR2 as SVGIG (reference sequence). The V end was cut by 1 base, the J end by 7 bases, with 16 bases between. The CDR3 region is CAWSEDTGMGGYTF. CDR3 sequence (DNA): TGTGCCTGGAGTGAAGATACAGGGATGGGTGGCTACACCTTC. Based on the CDR3 plus reference TRBV30 and TRBJ1-2, the full variable domain is SQTIHQWPATLVQPVGSPLSLECTVEGTSNPNLYWYRQAAGRGLQLLFYSVGIGQISSEVPQNLSASRPQDRQFILSSKKLLLSDSGFYLCAWSEDTGMGGYTFGSGTRLTVV.

Only a few counts were recorded for this clone. The chain joins TRBV14 to TRBJ1-2; possible D gene TRBD1, 5 bases. The CDR3 sequence is 14 residues long. Trimming took 3 bases from V and 5 from J, leaving 13 bases between them. The germline V gene encodes CDR1 SGHDN and CDR2 FVKESK. CDR3 in amino acids: CASSHEGFSYGYTF. The CDR3 DNA sequence: TGTGCCAGCAGCCACGAGGGGTTCTCTTATGGCTACACCTTC.

As DNA, the CDR3 is TGTGCCAGCAGCCAAGTGGCCGGGGGCAACTATGGCTACACCTTC. Translating gives CASSQVAGGNYGYTF. V gene TRBV3-1 (or the pseudogene TRBV3-2) combines with J gene TRBJ1-2; D possibly corresponds to TRBD1 (6 bases). V lost 1 base, J lost 2 bases, and 11 bases lay in between. This CDR3 region has 15 residues. The V gene's germline CDR1 is LGHDT and CDR2 YNNKEL (reference sequence).

The V and J genes are TRBV18 and TRBJ1-1, with a possible D match to TRBD1 (5 bases). The ends were cut back, 3 bases at V and 4 bases at J, with 9 bases in the middle. CDR1 is KGHSH and CDR2 is LQKENI in the germline V gene. This CDR3 spans 13 amino acids. The CDR3, as DNA: TGTGCCAGCTCACCCCTAACAGGCACTGAAGCTTTCTTT. It is translated as CASSPLTGTEAFF.

The CDR3 sequence is CASSPLRGVDTQYF. CDR3 sequence (DNA): TGTGCCAGCAGCCCCCTGCGGGGGGTAGATACGCAGTATTTT. The chain couples TRBV28 to TRBJ2-3; 8 positions agree with TRBD2. The length of the CDR3 is 14 residues. J lost 5 bases, V lost 6 bases, and 7 bases had no gene match. Germline V gene sequence: CDR1 MDHEN, CDR2 SYDVKM.

J is TRBJ1-2 and V is TRBV4-3; D ambiguous. The CDR3 covers 15 residues. Germline V gene sequence: CDR1 LGHNA, CDR2 YSLEER. V was cut by 0 bases and J by 3 bases, with 11 bases left in between. CDR3 nucleotide sequence: TGCGCCAGCAGCCAAGATTTCACTGCCCACTATGGCTACACCTTC. This codes for CASSQDFTAHYGYTF.

This clone has more than one count but fewer than ten. The CDR3: CASSQDLGRLRYF. CDR3 in DNA: TGTGCCAGCAGCCAAGACTTGGGACGATTAAGGTACTTC. The rearrangement links TRBV3-1 (or the pseudogene TRBV3-2) to TRBJ2-7; either TRBD1 or TRBD2 may fit D (5 bases each). The CDR3 length is 13 residues. Deletions cut 0 bases from V and 12 bases from J, with 15 bases between. Germline CDR1 LGHDT, CDR2 YNNKEL (reference sequence).

This rearrangement joins TRBV10-1 to TRBJ2-2; D might be TRBD1 or TRBD2, each matching 5 bases. Germline CDR1 reads WNHNN; CDR2 reads SYGVQD (reference sequence). The CDR3 consists of 15 residues. V was clipped by 3 bases and J by 5 bases, with 13 bases between them. CDR3 region: CASSDPRGKTGELFF. CDR3 bases: TGCGCCAGCAGTGACCCGAGGGGAAAGACCGGGGAGCTGTTTTTT.

The V call is TRBV7-9, the J call TRBJ1-1; tentatively, D is TRBD1 (5 bases). The CDR3 covers 16 residues. Germline CDR1 reads SEHNR; CDR2 reads FQNEAQ (reference sequence). V was cut by 7 bases and J by 1 base, with 19 bases left in between. In DNA form, the CDR3 reads TGTGCCAGCAACTCCTGGTGGGAGGGGTCGAACACTGAAGCTTTCTTT. Residues: CASNSWWEGSNTEAFF.

The rearrangement links TRBV11-2 to TRBJ2-1; 13 positions match TRBD2. V lost 5 bases and J lost 8; bases outside the gene matches: 6. CDR3 length: 15 residues. CDR1 and CDR2 from the germline V gene are SGHAT and FQNNGV. The CDR3 DNA sequence: TGTGCCAGCAGCCCAACTAGCGGGGGGGCCCATGAGCAGTTCTTC. Its protein product is CASSPTSGGAHEQFF.

The genes are TRBV5-5 and TRBJ1-1; D uncertain. Germline V gene sequence: CDR1 SGHKS, CDR2 YYEKEE (reference sequence). V was trimmed by 4 bases and J by 0 bases, leaving 10 bases between them. This CDR3 comprises 14 residues. The CDR3 sequence is CASSRRELNTEAFF. The CDR3, as DNA: TGTGCCAGCAGCAGACGGGAGTTGAACACTGAAGCTTTCTTT.

Regarding this clone: Other nucleotide sequences from this sample produce the same CDR3. The chain joins TRBV30 to TRBJ1-5; D may be TRBD1 (5 bases). In germline, CDR1 is GTSNPN, CDR2 SVGIG (reference sequence). This CDR3 spans 13 amino acids. The V end lost 1 base, the J end lost 6 bases, and 10 bases lay between the germline ends. The CDR3 region is CAWSGGDGQPQHF. In DNA, the CDR3 is TGTGCCTGGAGTGGGGGGGATGGTCAGCCCCAGCATTTT.

The chain has TRBV5-4 and TRBJ1-1; D unclear. CDR1 and CDR2 from the germline V gene are SGHNT and YYREEE (reference sequence). The CDR3 totals 14 residues. Trimming took off 4 bases at V and 5 bases at J, with 15 bases between the two ends. CDR3 loop: CASSRPNYWTEAFF. In nucleotides, the CDR3 is TGTGCCAGCAGCCGACCAAACTACTGGACTGAAGCTTTCTTT.

This chain connects TRBV30 to TRBJ1-2; 7 bases match TRBD1. The V gene's germline CDR1 is GTSNPN and CDR2 SVGIG (reference sequence). CDR3 length: 14 residues. Trimming took 5 bases from V and 4 from J; bases not matched to a gene: 10. The CDR3 sequence is CAWVWDSPTYGYTF. DNA for the CDR3: TGTGCCTGGGTCTGGGACAGTCCTACCTATGGCTACACCTTC.

The V gene is TRBV30, the J gene TRBJ2-5, with D tentatively TRBD1 (5 bases). CDR1 is GTSNPN and CDR2 is SVGIG in the germline V gene (reference sequence). CDR3 length: 15 residues. Trimming took off 2 bases at V and 4 bases at J, with 17 bases between the two ends. In DNA form, the CDR3 reads TGTGCCTGGAGTTTGAACCAGGGAAGGGGAGAGACCCAGTACTTC. Translation gives CAWSLNQGRGETQYF.

The chain carries TRBV6-5 and TRBJ2-2; D perhaps matches TRBD2 (5 bases). In germline, CDR1 is MNHEY, CDR2 SVGAGI. V lost 2 bases and J 5 bases, leaving 12 bases between the germline ends. The CDR3 totals 15 residues. CDR3 loop: CASSYEGRLTGELFF. The CDR3 DNA is TGTGCCAGCAGTTACGAGGGTCGCCTGACCGGGGAGCTGTTTTTT.